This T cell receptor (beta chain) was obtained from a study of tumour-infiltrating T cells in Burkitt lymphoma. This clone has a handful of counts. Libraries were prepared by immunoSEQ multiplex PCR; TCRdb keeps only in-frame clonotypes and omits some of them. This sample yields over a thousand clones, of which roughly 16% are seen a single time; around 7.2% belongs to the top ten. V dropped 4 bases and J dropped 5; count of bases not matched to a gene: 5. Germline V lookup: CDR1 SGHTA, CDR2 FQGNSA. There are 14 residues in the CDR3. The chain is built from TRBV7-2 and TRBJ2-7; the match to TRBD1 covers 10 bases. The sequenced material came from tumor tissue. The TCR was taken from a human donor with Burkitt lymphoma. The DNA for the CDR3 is TGTGCCAGCAGCTCACGACAGGGGGCGCACGAGCAGTACTTC. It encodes CASSSRQGAHEQYF.